These T cell receptor beta chains were read from a single sample in a study of radiotherapy plus CTLA-4 blockade in lung cancer. Produced via immunoSEQ multiplex PCR; TCRdb's table is partial and in-frame only. The profile shows some 32,000 clones, 70% to 90% of them singletons. This sample comprised peripheral blood, obtained from a patient treated with radiotherapy plus ipilimumab. The receptors were sampled from a human donor with non-small cell lung cancer that progressed on radiotherapy plus ipilimumab. Each CDR3 is given with its conserved first and last residue. Each record gives: clone size, J gene, V gene, D gene, CDR3 protein, CDR3 DNA. D genes are given only for firm matches. The size field is filled for only some rows; it gives once, few, many or a size class.

- TRBJ2-7 TRBV4-1 TRBD1 CASSQAYSGQVNSYEQYF TGCGCCAGCAGCCAAGCTTACTCGGGACAGGTTAACTCCTACGAGCAGTACTTC
- TRBJ2-5 TRBV5-1 - CASSLGLALQETQYF TGCGCCAGCAGCTTGGGACTTGCTCTCCAAGAGACCCAGTACTTC
- TRBJ1-4 TRBV19 - CASRRAGLVEKLFF TGTGCCAGTAGGCGGGCGGGGTTGGTGGAAAAACTGTTTTTT
once TRBJ1-3 TRBV29-1 - CSVSRSSGNTIYF TGCAGCGTTTCCAGATCCTCTGGAAACACCATATATTTT
- TRBJ2-7 TRBV19 TRBD1 CASSPGTDYEQYF TGTGCCAGTAGTCCGGGGACAGACTACGAGCAGTACTTC
- TRBJ1-2 TRBV25-1 - CASARSPGAYGYTF TGTGCCAGCGCCAGATCCCCAGGTGCCTATGGCTACACCTTC
- TRBJ2-5 TRBV23-1 TRBD2 CASIGGVGDQETRYF TGCGCCAGCATCGGGGGGGTCGGGGATCAAGAGACCCGGTACTTC
- TRBJ2-2 TRBV10-1 - CASRGAGNTGELFF TGCGCCAGCAGAGGGGCAGGGAACACCGGGGAGCTGTTTTTT
once TRBJ2-7 TRBV6-5 TRBD2 CASSYGGDAYEQYF TGTGCCAGCAGTTACGGGGGGGACGCCTACGAGCAGTACTTC
- TRBJ1-2 TRBV19 - CATRDNFNYGYTF TGTGCCACCCGGGACAACTTTAACTATGGCTACACCTTC
- TRBJ1-3 TRBV2 - CASNLVSGNTIYF TGTGCCAGCAATCTTGTTTCTGGAAACACCATATATTTT
once TRBJ2-7 TRBV7-2 - CASSSPGPYEQYF TGTGCCAGCAGCTCCCCAGGGCCTTACGAGCAGTACTTC
once TRBJ1-4 TRBV7-9 TRBD1 CASGQGETNEKLFF TGTGCCAGCGGACAGGGGGAAACTAATGAAAAACTGTTTTTT
- TRBJ1-5 TRBV2 TRBD1 CASTRTGEEQPQHF TGTGCCAGCACAAGGACAGGGGAGGAACAGCCCCAGCATTTT
- TRBJ1-3 TRBV10-2 TRBD1 CASSSKGGQGTGNTIYF TGCGCCAGCAGTTCAAAAGGTGGACAGGGGACTGGAAACACCATATATTTT
once TRBJ1-1 TRBV6-6 - CASRPTGNTEAFF TGTGCCAGCAGACCCACAGGGAACACTGAAGCTTTCTTT
- TRBJ2-6 TRBV4-3 - CASSQELPIGSLPSGANVLTF TGCGCCAGCAGCCAAGAGCTCCCGATTGGGAGTCTCCCCTCTGGGGCCAACGTCCTGACTTTC
- TRBJ2-2 TRBV29-1 - CSVTDSYTGELFF TGCAGCGTCACGGACAGTTACACCGGGGAGCTGTTTTTT
few TRBJ1-3 TRBV13 TRBD1 CASSLDRGQGGNTIYF TGTGCCAGCAGCTTAGACAGGGGGCAAGGTGGAAACACCATATATTTT
- TRBJ1-2 TRBV7-8 - CASSLSAREGSLYGYTF TGTGCCAGCAGCTTATCCGCTCGGGAGGGGTCCCTCTATGGCTACACCTTC
- TRBJ2-3 TRBV7-9 - CASIPQGGGTQYF TGTGCCAGCATCCCCCAGGGGGGCGGTACGCAGTATTTT
- TRBJ1-2 TRBV18 TRBD1 CASSPPTGTYTF TGTGCCAGCTCACCGCCGACAGGGACTTACACCTTC
- TRBJ1-2 TRBV11-2 - CASSLDQGYRYGYTF TGTGCCAGCAGCTTAGATCAGGGATATCGCTATGGCTACACCTTC
- TRBJ2-4 TRBV7-2 - CASSLTGVNIQYF TGTGCCAGCAGCTTAACAGGAGTAAACATTCAGTACTTC
few TRBJ1-3 TRBV5-5 TRBD1 CASSLGQGNTGNTIYF TGTGCCAGCAGCCTCGGACAGGGGAATACCGGAAACACCATATATTTT